This T cell receptor (beta chain) was profiled in a study of T cells after posttransplantation cyclophosphamide. Notes on the study in general: Later post-transplant blood repertoires were often dominated by donor CD8+ memory clones.

Method: immunoSEQ multiplex PCR; TCRdb's copy keeps in-frame clones and lacks some. The sample gives around 35,000 clones, none seen only once, and the top ten clones hold roughly 1.3%. Trimming shortened V by 0 bases and J by 8 bases, and 10 bases separated the two germline ends. The V gene's germline CDR1 is GTSNPN and CDR2 SVGIG (reference sequence). The CDR3 is 12 residues long. In its sample, this clone was seen many times. Its antigen is not known. This chain links TRBV30 with TRBJ1-1, with D maybe TRBD1 (6 bases). The source of this sequence is a girl aged 5 to 17 in good health, CMV-negative, and a related stem cell transplant donor. What was sequenced was PBMCs. For the CDR3, the DNA is TGTGCCTGGAGTGTAAGGACAGCCGAAGCTTTCTTT. Protein product: CAWSVRTAEAFF.